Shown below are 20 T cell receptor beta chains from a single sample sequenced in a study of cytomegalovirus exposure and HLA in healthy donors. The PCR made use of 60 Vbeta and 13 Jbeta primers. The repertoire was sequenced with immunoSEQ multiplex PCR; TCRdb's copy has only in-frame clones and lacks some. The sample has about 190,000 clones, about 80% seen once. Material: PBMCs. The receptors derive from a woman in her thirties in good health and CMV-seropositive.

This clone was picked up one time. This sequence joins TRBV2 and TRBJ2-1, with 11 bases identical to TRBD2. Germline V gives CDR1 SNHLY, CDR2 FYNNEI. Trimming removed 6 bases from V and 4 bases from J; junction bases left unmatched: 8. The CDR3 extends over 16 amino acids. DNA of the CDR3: TGTGCCAGCAGGAGGACTAGCGGGCGGGCTTACAATGAGCAGTTCTTC. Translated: CASRRTSGRAYNEQFF.

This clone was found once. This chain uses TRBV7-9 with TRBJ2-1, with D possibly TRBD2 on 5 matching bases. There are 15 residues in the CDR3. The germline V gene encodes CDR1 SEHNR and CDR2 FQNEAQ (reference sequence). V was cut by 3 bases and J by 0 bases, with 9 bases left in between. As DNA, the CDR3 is TGTGCCAGCAGCTTTCCTGGGAGCTCCTACAATGAGCAGTTCTTC. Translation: CASSFPGSSYNEQFF.

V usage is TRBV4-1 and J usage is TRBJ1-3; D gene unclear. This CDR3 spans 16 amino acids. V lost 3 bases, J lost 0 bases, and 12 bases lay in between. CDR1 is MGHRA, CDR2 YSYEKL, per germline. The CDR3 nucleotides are TGCGCCAGCAGCCACGAACGGGGAAGCTCTGGAAACACCATATATTTT. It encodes CASSHERGSSGNTIYF.

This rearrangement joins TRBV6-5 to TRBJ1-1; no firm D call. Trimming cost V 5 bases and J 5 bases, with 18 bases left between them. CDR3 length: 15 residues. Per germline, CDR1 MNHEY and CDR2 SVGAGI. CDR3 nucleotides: TGTGCCAGCAGTCGCAAAAGACTGGGAGGGACTGAAGCTTTCTTT. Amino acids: CASSRKRLGGTEAFF.

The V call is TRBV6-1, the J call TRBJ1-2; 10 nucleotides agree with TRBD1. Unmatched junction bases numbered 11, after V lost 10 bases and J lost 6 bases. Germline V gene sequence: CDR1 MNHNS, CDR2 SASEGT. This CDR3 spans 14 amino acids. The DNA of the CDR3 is TGTGCCACCCGGGGGGCCGGGACAGGGGATGGCTACACCTTC. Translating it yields CATRGAGTGDGYTF.

CDR3 sequence reads: CAWRGGPLSRAFF. The CDR3 region has the DNA TGTGCCTGGAGGGGGGGACCCCTTTCGCGAGCTTTCTTT. V usage is TRBV30 and J usage is TRBJ1-1; D might be TRBD1 (5 bases). CDR1 GTSNPN and CDR2 SVGIG come from the germline V gene (reference sequence). There are 13 residues in the CDR3. V lost 3 bases and J lost 10, with 18 bases in between. The whole variable domain, filled in from reference TRBV30 and TRBJ1-1, reads SQTIHQWPATLVQPVGSPLSLECTVEGTSNPNLYWYRQAAGRGLQLLFYSVGIGQISSEVPQNLSASRPQDRQFILSSKKLLLSDSGFYLCAWRGGPLSRAFFGQGTRLTVV.

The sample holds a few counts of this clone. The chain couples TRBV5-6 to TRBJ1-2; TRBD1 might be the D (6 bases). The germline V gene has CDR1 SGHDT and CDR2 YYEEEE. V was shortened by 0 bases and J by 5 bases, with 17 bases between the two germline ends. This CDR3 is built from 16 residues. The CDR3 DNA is TGTGCCAGCAGCTTGGTTGCCCCGACAGGCCATTATGGCTACACCTTC. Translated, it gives CASSLVAPTGHYGYTF.

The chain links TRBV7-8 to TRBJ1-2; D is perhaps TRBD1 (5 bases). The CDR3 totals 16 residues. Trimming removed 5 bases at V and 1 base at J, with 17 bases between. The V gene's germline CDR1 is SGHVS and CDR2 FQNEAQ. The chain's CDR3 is CASSRGSGGFNYGYTF. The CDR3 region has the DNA TGTGCCAGCAGCAGAGGTAGTGGGGGGTTTAACTATGGCTACACCTTC. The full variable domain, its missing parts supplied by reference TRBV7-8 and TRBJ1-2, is GAGVSQSPRYKVAKRGQDVALRCDPISGHVSLFWYQQALGQGPEFLTYFQNEAQLDKSGLPSDRFFAERPEGSVSTLKIQRTQQEDSAVYLCASSRGSGGFNYGYTFGSGTRLTVV.

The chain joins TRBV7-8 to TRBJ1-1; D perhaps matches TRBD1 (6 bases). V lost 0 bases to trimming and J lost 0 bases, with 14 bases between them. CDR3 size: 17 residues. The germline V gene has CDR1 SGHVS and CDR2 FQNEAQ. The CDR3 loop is CASSLAYRATVNTEAFF. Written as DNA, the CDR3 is TGTGCCAGCAGCTTAGCCTACAGGGCGACGGTGAACACTGAAGCTTTCTTT.

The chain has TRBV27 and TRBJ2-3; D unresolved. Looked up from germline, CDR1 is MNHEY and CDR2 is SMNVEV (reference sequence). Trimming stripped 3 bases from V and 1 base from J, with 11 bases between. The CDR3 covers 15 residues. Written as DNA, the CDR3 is TGTGCCAGCAGTTTTGACCCTCAGGGCACAGATACGCAGTATTTT. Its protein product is CASSFDPQGTDTQYF.

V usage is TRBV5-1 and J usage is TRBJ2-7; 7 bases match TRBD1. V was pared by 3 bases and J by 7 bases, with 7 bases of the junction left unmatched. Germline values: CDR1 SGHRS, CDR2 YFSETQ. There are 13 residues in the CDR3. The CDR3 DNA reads TGCGCCAGCAGCTCCTCGGGACAGTCGGAGCAGTACTTC. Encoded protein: CASSSSGQSEQYF.

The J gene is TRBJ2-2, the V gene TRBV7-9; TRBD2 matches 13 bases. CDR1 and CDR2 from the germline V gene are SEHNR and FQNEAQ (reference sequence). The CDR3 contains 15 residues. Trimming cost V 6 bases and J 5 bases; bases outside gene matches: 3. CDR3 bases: TGTGCCAGCAGAGAGGGACTAGCGGGGACCGGGGAGCTGTTTTTT. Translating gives CASREGLAGTGELFF. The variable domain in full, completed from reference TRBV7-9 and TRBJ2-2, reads DTGVSQNPRHKITKRGQNVTFRCDPISEHNRLYWYRQTLGQGPEFLTYFQNEAQLEKSRLLSDRFSAERPKGSFSTLEIQRTEQGDSAMYLCASREGLAGTGELFFGEGSRLTVL.

For the CDR3, the DNA is TGTGCCAGCAGTGATGGTCTGGCGGGGGGCCTAAGCACAGATACGCAGTATTTT. It yields the protein CASSDGLAGGLSTDTQYF. The V call is TRBV6-1, the J call TRBJ2-3; 8 positions agree with TRBD2. With V trimmed by 3 bases and J by 0 bases, 11 bases remained unmatched. Germline CDR1 reads MNHNS; CDR2 reads SASEGT. The CDR3 consists of 18 residues.

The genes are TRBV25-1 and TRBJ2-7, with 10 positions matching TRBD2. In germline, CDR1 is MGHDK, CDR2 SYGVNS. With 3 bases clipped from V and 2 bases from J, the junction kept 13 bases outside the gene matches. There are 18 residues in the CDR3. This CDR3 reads CASSDHLGLAANPYEQYF. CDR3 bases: TGTGCCAGCAGTGATCATCTAGGACTAGCGGCCAATCCCTACGAGCAGTACTTC.

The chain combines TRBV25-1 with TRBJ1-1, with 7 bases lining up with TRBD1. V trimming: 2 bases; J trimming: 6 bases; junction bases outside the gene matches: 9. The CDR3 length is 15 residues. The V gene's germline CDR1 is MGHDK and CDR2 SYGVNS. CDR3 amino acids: CASSERVRQGAEAFF. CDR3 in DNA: TGTGCCAGCAGTGAAAGGGTCAGACAGGGAGCTGAAGCTTTCTTT.

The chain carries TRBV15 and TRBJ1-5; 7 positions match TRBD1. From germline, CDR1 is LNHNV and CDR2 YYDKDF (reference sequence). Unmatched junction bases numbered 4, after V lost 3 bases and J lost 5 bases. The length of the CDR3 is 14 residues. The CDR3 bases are TGTGCCACCAGCAGCGACAGGGATTATCAGCCCCAGCATTTT. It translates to CATSSDRDYQPQHF.

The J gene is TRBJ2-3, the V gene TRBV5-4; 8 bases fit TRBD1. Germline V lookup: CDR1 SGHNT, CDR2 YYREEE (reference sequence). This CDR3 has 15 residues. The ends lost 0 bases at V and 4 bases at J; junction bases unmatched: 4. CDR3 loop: CASSLDRGLSDTQYF. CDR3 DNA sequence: TGTGCCAGCAGCTTGGACAGGGGGTTGTCAGATACGCAGTATTTT.

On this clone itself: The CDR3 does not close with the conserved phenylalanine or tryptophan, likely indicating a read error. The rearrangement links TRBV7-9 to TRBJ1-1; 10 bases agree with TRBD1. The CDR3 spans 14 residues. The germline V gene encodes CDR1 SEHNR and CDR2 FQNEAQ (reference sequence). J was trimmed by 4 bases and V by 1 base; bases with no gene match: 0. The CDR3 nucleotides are TGTGCCAGCAGCTTAGGGGACAGGGGCACTGAAGCTTTCCTT. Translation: CASSLGDRGTEAFL.

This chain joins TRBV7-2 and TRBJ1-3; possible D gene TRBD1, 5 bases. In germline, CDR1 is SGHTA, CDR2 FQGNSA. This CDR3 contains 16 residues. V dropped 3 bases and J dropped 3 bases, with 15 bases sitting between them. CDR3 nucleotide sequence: TGTGCCAGCAGCTTGGCGGGGGGTGCGAGTGGAAACACCATATATTTT. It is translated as CASSLAGGASGNTIYF.

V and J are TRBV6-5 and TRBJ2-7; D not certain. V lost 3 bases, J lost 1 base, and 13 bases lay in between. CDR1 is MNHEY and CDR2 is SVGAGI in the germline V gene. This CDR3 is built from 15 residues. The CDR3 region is CASSYGYGVSYEQYF. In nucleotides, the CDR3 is TGTGCCAGCAGTTATGGTTACGGAGTGTCCTACGAGCAGTACTTC.